This T cell receptor (beta chain) was identified in a study of CD8 T cells in Susac syndrome. Study at large: There were Susac syndrome patients who were therapy-naive at blood draw, others on corticosteroids, and others on intravenous immunoglobulin alone.

Negative isolation yielded CD4+ and CD8+ T cells, and FACS enriched TEMRA cells. RNA amounts of roughly 0.5 to 1 ug underwent reverse transcription with random hexamers. TCRdb re-analysed the immunoSEQ multiplex PCR reads in MiXCR, keeping a single row per CDR3 protein. The sample records under 200,000 distinct CDR3 sequences, over 90% being singletons. Germline lookup yields CDR1 DFQATT and CDR2 SNEGSKA (reference sequence). The CDR3 has 11 amino acids. The V gene lost 5 bases and the J gene lost 4 bases, with 8 bases spanning the gap. This receptor was identified in a human donor with Susac syndrome. This rearrangement joins TRBV20-1 to TRBJ2-5; D is uncertain. The specimen sequenced was CD8+ T cells from PBMCs. The CDR3 nucleotides read TGCAGTGCTTCTTTGGTAGAGACCCAGTACTTC. Residues: CSASLVETQYF.